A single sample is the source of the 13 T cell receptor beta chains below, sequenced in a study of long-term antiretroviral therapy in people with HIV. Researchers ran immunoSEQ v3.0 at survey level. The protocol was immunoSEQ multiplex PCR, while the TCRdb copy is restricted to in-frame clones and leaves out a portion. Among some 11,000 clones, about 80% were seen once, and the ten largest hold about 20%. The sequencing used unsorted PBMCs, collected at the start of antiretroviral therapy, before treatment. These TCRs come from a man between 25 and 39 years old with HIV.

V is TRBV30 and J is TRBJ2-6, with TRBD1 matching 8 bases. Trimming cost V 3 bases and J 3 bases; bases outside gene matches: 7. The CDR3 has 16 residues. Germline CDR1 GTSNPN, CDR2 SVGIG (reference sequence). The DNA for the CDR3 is TGTGCCTGGAGGGCGACAGGGGTTAATGGGGCCAACGTCCTGACTTTC. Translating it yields CAWRATGVNGANVLTF.

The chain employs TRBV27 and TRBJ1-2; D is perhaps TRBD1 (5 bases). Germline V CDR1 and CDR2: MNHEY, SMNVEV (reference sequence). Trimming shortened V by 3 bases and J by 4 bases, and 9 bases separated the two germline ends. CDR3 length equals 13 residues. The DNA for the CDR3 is TGTGCCAGCAGTTTCGAGGGGAGCTATGGCTACACCTTC. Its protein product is CASSFEGSYGYTF.

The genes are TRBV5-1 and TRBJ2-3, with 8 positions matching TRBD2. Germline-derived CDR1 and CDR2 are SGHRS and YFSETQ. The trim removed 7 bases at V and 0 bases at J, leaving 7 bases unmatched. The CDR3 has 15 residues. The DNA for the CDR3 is TGCGCCAGCTGTCGGACTAGCTCTAGCACAGATACGCAGTATTTT. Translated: CASCRTSSSTDTQYF.

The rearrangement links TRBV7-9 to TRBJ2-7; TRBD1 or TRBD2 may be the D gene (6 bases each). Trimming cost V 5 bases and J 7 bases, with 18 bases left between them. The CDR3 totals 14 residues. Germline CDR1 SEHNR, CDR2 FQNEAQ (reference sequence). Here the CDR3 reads CASSGGGPLGEQYF. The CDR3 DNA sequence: TGTGCCAGCAGCGGTGGGGGGCCGCTGGGAGAGCAGTACTTC.

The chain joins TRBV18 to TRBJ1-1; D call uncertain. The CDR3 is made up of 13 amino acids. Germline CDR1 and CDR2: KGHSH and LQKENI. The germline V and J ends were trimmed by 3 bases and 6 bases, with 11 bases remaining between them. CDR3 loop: CASSPTPGAEAFF. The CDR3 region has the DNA TGTGCCAGCTCACCGACCCCGGGCGCTGAAGCTTTCTTT.

The CDR3 is CASSSTVEGNQPQHF. CDR3 bases: TGTGCCAGCAGTTCGACCGTAGAGGGCAATCAGCCCCAGCATTTT. The chain joins TRBV27 to TRBJ1-5, with D unresolved. This CDR3 contains 15 residues. Trimming removed 4 bases from V and 2 bases from J, with 12 bases in between. Germline V gives CDR1 MNHEY, CDR2 SMNVEV (reference sequence).

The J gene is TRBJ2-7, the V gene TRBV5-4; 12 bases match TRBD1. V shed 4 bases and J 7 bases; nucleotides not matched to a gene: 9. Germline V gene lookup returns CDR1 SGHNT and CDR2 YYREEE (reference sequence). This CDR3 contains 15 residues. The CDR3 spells CASSPWGQGAWEQYF. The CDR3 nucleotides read TGTGCCAGCAGCCCGTGGGGACAGGGGGCGTGGGAGCAGTACTTC.

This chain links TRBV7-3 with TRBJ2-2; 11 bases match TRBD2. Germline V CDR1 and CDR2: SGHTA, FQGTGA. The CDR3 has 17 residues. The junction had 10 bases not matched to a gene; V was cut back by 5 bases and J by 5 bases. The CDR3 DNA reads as TGTGCCAGCAGCCAAATAGCGGGAGGGGCGAGGACCGGGGAGCTGTTTTTT. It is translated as CASSQIAGGARTGELFF.

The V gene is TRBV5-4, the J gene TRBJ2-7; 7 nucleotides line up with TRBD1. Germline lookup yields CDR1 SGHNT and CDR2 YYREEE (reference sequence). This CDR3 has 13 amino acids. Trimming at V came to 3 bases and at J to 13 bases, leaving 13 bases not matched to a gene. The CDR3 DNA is TGTGCCAGCAGCTCTCAAACAGACAGGGTTGATTACTTC. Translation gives CASSSQTDRVDYF.

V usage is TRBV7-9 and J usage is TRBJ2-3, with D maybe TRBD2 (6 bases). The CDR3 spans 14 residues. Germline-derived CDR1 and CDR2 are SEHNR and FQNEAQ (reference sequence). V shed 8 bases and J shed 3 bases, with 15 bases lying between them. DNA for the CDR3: TGTGCCAGCGGCGGGGCGTTTGAGACAGATACGCAGTATTTT. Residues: CASGGAFETDTQYF.

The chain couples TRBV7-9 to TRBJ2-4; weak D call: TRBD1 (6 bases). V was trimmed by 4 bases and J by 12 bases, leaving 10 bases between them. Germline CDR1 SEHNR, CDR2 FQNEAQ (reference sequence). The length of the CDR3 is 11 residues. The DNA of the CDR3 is TGTGCCAGCAGCTCCGACAGGCCTCAGTACTTC. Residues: CASSSDRPQYF.

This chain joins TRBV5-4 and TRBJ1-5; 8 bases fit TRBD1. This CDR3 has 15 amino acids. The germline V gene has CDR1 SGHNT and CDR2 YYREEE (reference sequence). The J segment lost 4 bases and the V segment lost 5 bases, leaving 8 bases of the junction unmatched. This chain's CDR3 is CASSYDRGPNQPQHF. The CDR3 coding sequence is TGTGCCAGCAGTTACGACAGGGGACCGAATCAGCCCCAGCATTTT.

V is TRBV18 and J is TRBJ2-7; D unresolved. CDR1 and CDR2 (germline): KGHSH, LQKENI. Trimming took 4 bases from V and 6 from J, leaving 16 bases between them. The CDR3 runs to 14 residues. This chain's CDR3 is CASSQTPRPGEQYF. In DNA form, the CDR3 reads TGTGCCAGCTCACAAACCCCCCGGCCGGGCGAGCAGTACTTC.